This record concerns one TCR beta chain sequence. The specificity of this receptor is unknown. Qualities for individual bases were not recorded, and no much larger clone is one base off. The collaborating institutions used their own protocols to collect whole blood in K2EDTA tubes. For TCRbeta analysis, collaborators shipped samples in one of three forms: frozen whole blood, isolated PBMCs, or DNA extracted from either of those sample types. The immunoSEQ Assay, a bias-controlled multiplex PCR, was used to amplify TCRbeta CDR3 regions from genomic DNA. Per the authors' processing: The number of nucleated cells in each sample was estimated by amplification of reference gene primers within the assay. Sequence reads were collapsed and filtered to measure the absolute abundance of every unique TCRbeta CDR3 rearrangement. For each sample, productive Simpson clonality was calculated by taking the square root of Simpson's diversity index across productive rearrangements. TCRdb carries this immuneACCESS record with in-frame sequences only. Its versions omit some clonotypes, under half of them owing to an unresolved V gene in the studies checked, with the rest unexplained. D and trimming were read from the DNA, whereas the V and J calls and clone size are those reported in that table. The sample yields more than 100,000 clones; around four fifths were counted once. The ten largest make up 12% of the sample.

The data belong to a study of blood T cell repertoires in COVID-19 (dated by TCRdb to 2020 to 2022). For context, the study as a whole: Samples from collaborators originated in the United States, Italy and Spain and spanned both the acute and convalescent phases of COVID-19. The prospective study material was composed of cDNA or gDNA derived from T cells, B-cell-depleted T cells, or PBMCs. The dataset comprised deeply sampled blood TCRbeta repertoires from subjects exposed to, actively infected with, or recovered from COVID-19. The repertoires were made available in a free public database intended to serve as a resource for research on the immune response to SARS-CoV-2. The samples were drawn from two sources: the first 160 participants of the ongoing ImmuneRACE study, and 950 to 1,500 subjects contributed by 6 global collaborators. The sample metadata nearly always contained a de-identified subject ID, COVID-19 status, age in years and sex. Where HLA class I and class II types were available, the types were taken from metadata supplied by the sample provider, not from assay-based typing. Here is what the overall study found, with its caveats: Clinical and demographic metadata were provided uncurated, with the amount varying by source and participant.

Inclusive of the bounding cysteine and phenylalanine, the CDR3 is 15 residues long. Only the CDR3 DNA is retained, 45 bases long and in frame from the first base. Trimming accounts for 9 bases at V and 2 bases at J, while the number of junction bases matched to no gene is 11. CDR1 and CDR2, per the germline V gene (reference sequence), are LNHDA and SQIVND. The sequence links TRBV19 to TRBJ2-3, and TRBD2 matches 7 of the central bases. The sequence was collected from a human donor in a cohort sampled during active COVID-19. Sequenced sample: peripheral blood. CDR3 protein: CASSGRAGPTDTQYF. Here is the DNA: TGTGCCAGCAGCGGACGAGCGGGGCCCACAGATACGCAGTATTTT.